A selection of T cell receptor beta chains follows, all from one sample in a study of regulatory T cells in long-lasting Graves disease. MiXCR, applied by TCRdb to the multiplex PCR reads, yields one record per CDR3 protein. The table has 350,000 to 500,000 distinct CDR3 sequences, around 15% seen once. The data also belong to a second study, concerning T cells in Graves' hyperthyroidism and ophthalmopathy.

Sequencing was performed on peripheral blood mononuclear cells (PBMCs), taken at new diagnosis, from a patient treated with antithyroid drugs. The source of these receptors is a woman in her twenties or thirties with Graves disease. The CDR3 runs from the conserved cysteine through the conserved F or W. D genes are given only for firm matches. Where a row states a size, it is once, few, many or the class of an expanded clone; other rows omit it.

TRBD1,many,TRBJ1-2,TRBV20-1,CSATNTGGAEGYTF,TGCAGTGCGACGAATACAGGGGGCGCGGAGGGCTACACCTTC
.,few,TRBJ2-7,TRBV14,CASSQDRPPRDFEQYF,TGTGCCAGCAGCCAAGATAGGCCGCCTCGGGATTTCGAGCAGTACTTC
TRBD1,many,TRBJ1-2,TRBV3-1,CASSQDGTGYGYTF,TGTGCCAGCAGCCAAGATGGGACAGGGTATGGCTACACCTTC
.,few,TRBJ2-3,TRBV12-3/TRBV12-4,CASRDFGGPTDTQYF,TGTGCCAGCAGGGACTTCGGGGGTCCCACAGATACGCAGTATTTT
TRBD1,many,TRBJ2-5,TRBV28,CASSSSGDRGGETQYF,TGTGCCAGCAGTAGCTCCGGGGACAGGGGGGGAGAGACCCAGTACTTC
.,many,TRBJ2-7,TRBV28,CASAGLRRNTYEQYF,TGTGCCAGTGCAGGTCTGCGGCGAAATACCTACGAGCAGTACTTC
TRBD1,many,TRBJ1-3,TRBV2,CASSDYPGGGNTIYF,TGTGCCAGCAGTGATTACCCAGGGGGAGGAAACACCATATATTTT
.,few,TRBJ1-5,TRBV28,CASSFQGMSNQPQHF,TGTGCCAGCAGTTTTCAGGGCATGAGCAATCAGCCCCAGCATTTT
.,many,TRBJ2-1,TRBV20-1,CSAAVGEQFF,TGCAGTGCTGCCGTTGGTGAGCAGTTCTTC
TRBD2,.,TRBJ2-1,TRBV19,CASSISGSYNEQFF,TGTGCCAGTAGTATTAGCGGGAGCTACAATGAGCAGTTCTTC
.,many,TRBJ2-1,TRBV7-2,CASSRGGPSYNEQFF,TGTGCCAGCAGCAGGGGGGGGCCATCCTACAATGAGCAGTTCTTC
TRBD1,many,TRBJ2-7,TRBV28,CASSLTGTGWLSYEQYF,TGTGCCAGCAGTTTAACCGGGACAGGGTGGCTCTCCTACGAGCAGTACTTC
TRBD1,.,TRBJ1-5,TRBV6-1,CASRGQGLNQPQHF,TGTGCCAGCAGGGGACAGGGTTTAAATCAGCCCCAGCATTTT
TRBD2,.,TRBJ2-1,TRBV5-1,CASSTQRESSEQFF,TGCGCCAGCAGCACCCAGCGGGAGAGCTCTGAACAGTTCTTC
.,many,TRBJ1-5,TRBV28,CASSLATVNQPQHF,TGTGCCAGCAGTTTGGCCACAGTCAATCAGCCCCAGCATTTT
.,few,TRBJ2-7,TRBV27,CASSLSHPLHDEQYF,TGTGCCAGCAGTTTATCTCACCCGCTTCATGACGAGCAGTACTTC
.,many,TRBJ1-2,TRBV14,CASRARELDGYTF,TGTGCCAGCAGAGCCAGAGAATTGGATGGCTACACCTTC
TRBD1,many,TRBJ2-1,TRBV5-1,CASRGQGGSNEQFF,TGCGCCAGCCGCGGACAGGGGGGAAGCAATGAGCAGTTCTTC
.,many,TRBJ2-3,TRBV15,CATSRPTSSTDTQYF,TGTGCCACCAGTAGACCTACTTCAAGCACAGATACGCAGTATTTT
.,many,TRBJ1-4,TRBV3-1,CASSQTSNVGELFF,TGTGCCAGCAGCCAGACGTCTAATGTCGGGGAACTGTTTTTT
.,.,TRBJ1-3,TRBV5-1,CASSGRSLWAGNTIYF,TGCGCCAGCAGCGGCCGAAGTTTGTGGGCTGGAAACACCATATATTTT
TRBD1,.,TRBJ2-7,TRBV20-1,CSARDRGSYELYF,TGCAGTGCCCGGGACAGGGGATCCTACGAGCTGTACTTC
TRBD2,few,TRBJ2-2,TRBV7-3,CASSSSPRAGVGELFF,TGTGCCAGCAGCTCGTCGCCGCGAGCGGGAGTAGGGGAGCTGTTTTTT
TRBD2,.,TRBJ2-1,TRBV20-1,CSARDPTSGSLDEQFF,TGCAGTGCTAGAGATCCGACTAGCGGGAGTTTGGATGAGCAGTTCTTC
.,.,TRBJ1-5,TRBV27,CASSLKGPGGYSNQPQHF,TGTGCCAGCAGTTTAAAAGGTCCTGGAGGGTATAGCAATCAGCCCCAGCATTTT
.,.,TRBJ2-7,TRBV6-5,CASSYNGRGILYEQYF,TGTGCCAGCAGTTACAACGGGAGAGGTATTTTGTACGAGCAGTACTTC
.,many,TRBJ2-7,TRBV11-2,CASSLTGARRGEQYF,TGTGCCAGCAGCTTAACGGGAGCCCGACGGGGCGAGCAGTACTTC
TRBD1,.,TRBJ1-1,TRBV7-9,CAGSFTGVNTEAFF,TGTGCCGGCAGCTTTACAGGGGTGAACACTGAAGCTTTCTTT
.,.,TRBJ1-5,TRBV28,CTSSFPHFNQPQHF,TGTACCAGCAGTTTCCCACACTTCAATCAGCCCCAGCATTTT
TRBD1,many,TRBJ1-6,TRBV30,CAWRQLLRDSNSPLHF,TGTGCCTGGAGACAGCTCCTACGGGACAGCAATTCACCCCTCCACTTT
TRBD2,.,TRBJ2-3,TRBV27,CASSPGTSGRRDTQYF,TGTGCCAGCAGTCCCGGGACTAGCGGGAGAAGGGATACGCAGTATTTT
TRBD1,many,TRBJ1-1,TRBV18,CASSPPETGPMNTEAFF,TGTGCCAGCTCACCACCGGAGACAGGGCCAATGAACACTGAAGCTTTCTTT
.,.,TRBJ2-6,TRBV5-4,CASSRPQYSGANVLTF,TGTGCCAGCAGCAGACCACAGTACTCTGGGGCCAACGTCCTGACTTTC
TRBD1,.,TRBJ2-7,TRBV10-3,CAISEPGTTGQATYEQYF,TGTGCCATCAGTGAGCCAGGGACCACAGGACAGGCAACCTACGAGCAGTACTTC
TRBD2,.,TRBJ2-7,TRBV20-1,CSARVPSGRAPYEQYF,TGCAGTGCTAGAGTTCCTAGCGGGAGGGCCCCTTACGAGCAGTACTTC
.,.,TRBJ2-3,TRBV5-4,CASSGGAGGGTDTQYF,TGTGCCAGCAGCGGAGGGGCGGGTGGGGGCACAGATACGCAGTATTTT
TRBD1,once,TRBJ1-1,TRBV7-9,CASSRRTGNTEAFF,TGTGCCAGCAGCCGCAGGACAGGGAACACTGAAGCTTTCTTT
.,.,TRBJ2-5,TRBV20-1,CSAREPPYETQYF,TGCAGTGCTAGAGAACCCCCCTACGAGACCCAGTACTTC
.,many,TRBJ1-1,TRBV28,CASNERTMNTEAFF,TGTGCCAGCAATGAGAGGACAATGAACACTGAAGCTTTCTTT
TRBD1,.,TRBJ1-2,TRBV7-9,CVSSLGQGVKDYGYTF,TGTGTCAGCAGCCTGGGACAGGGGGTCAAGGACTATGGCTACACCTTC
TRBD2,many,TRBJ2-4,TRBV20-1,CSARDHESGGIQYF,TGCAGTGCTAGAGATCACGAGAGCGGGGGCATTCAGTACTTC